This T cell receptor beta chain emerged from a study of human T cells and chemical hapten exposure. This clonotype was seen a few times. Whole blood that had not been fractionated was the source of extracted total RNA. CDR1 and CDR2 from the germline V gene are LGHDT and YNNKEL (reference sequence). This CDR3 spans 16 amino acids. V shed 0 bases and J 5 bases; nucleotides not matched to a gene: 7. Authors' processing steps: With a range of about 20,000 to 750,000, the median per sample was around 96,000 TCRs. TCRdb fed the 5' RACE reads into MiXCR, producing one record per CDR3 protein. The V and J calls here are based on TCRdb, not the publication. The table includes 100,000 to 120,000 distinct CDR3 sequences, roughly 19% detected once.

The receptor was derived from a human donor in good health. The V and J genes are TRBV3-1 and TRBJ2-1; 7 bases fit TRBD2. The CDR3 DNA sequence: TGTGCCAGCAGCCAAGAATACGGGAGGAAGAACAATGAGCAGTTCTTC. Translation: CASSQEYGRKNNEQFF.